What follows describes a single T cell receptor (beta chain). Its antigen remains unknown. The record originates from a study of graft-versus-host responses after intestinal transplantation. Sequencing was performed with immunoSEQ multiplex PCR; in TCRdb, only in-frame clones are kept and a portion is missing. The repertoire has some 10,000 clones, over 90% of them found once; the top ten carry more than 4%. Study findings and constraints: Among circulating GvH clones, peak levels were associated with early post-transplant declines in HvG clones. Subjects displaying graft-donor T cell macrochimerism possessed elevated graft-versus-host to host-versus-graft clonal ratios inside allografts.

CDR1 and CDR2 (germline): MGHRA, YSYEKL. The CDR3 extends over 18 amino acids. V shed 1 base, J shed 1 base, and the junction held 12 bases outside the gene matches. This receptor was obtained from a human patient who received an intestinal transplant, so some T cells may come from the graft donor. The sample here was PBMCs, taken almost 70 days after transplant. The V gene is TRBV4-1, the J gene TRBJ2-7, with 8 bases matching TRBD2. The CDR3 protein is CASSQGLAPLPPSYEQYF. The CDR3 nucleotides read TGCGCCAGCAGCCAAGGACTAGCGCCACTACCGCCGTCCTACGAGCAGTACTTC.